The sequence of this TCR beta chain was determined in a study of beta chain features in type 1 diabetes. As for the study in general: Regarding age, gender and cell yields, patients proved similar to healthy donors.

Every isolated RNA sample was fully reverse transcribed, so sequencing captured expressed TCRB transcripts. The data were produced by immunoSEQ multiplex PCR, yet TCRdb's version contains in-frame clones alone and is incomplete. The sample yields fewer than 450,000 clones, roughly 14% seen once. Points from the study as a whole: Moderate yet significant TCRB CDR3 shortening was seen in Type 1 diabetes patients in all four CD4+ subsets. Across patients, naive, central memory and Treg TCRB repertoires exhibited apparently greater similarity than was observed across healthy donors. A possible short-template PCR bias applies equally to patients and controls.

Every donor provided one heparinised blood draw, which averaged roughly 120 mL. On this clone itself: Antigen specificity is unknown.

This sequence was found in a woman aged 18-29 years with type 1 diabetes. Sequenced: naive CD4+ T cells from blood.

CDR3 protein: CASSSGLAGGNEQFF. DNA for the CDR3: TGTGCCAGCAGTTCCGGACTAGCGGGGGGGAATGAGCAGTTCTTC. V gene TRBV6-5 combines with J gene TRBJ2-1; 15 bases map to TRBD2. CDR1 and CDR2 from the germline V gene are MNHEY and SVGAGI. This CDR3 is built from 15 residues. V shed 4 bases and J 7 bases; nucleotides not matched to a gene: 2.